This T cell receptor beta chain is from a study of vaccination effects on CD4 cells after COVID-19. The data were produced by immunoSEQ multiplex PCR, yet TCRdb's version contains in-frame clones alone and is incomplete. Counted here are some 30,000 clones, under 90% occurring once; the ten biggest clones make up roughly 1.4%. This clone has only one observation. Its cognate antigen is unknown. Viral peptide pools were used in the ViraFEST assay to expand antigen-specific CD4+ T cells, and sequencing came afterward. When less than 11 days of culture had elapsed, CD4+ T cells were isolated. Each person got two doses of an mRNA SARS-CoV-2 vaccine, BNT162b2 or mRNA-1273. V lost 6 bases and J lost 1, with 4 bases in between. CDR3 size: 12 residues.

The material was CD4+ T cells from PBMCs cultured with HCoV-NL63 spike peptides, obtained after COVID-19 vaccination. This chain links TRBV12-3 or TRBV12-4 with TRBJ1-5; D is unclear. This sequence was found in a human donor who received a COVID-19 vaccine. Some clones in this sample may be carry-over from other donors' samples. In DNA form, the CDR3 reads TGTGCCAGCAGAGTGAGCAATCAGCCCCAGCATTTT. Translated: CASRVSNQPQHF.